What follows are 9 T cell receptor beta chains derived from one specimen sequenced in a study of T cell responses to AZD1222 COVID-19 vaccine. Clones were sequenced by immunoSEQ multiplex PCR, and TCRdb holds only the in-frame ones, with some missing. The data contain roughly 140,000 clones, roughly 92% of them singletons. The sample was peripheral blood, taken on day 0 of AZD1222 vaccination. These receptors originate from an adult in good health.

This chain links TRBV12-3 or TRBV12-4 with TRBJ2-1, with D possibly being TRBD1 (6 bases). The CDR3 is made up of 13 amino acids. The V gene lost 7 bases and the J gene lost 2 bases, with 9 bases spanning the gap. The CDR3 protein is CASTRTAYNEQFF. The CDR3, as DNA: TGTGCCAGCACTCGGACAGCCTACAATGAGCAGTTCTTC.

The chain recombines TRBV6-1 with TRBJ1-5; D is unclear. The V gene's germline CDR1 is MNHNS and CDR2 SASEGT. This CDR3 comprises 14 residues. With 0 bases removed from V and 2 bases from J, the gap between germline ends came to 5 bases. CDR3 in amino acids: CASSEAPRNQPQHF. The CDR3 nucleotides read TGTGCCAGCAGTGAAGCGCCGCGCAATCAGCCCCAGCATTTT.

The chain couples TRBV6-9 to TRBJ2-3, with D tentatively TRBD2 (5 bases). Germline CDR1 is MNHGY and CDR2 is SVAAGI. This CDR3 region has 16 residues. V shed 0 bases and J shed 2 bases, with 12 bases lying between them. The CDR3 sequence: CASSYSVANTTDTQYF. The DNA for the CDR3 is TGTGCCAGCAGTTATTCAGTAGCGAACACCACAGATACGCAGTATTTT.

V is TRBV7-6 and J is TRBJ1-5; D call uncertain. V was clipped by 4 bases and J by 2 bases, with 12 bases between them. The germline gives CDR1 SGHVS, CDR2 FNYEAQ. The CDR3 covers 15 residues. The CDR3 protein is CASSSEVGGNQPQHF. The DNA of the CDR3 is TGTGCCAGCAGCTCTGAGGTCGGGGGCAATCAGCCCCAGCATTTT.

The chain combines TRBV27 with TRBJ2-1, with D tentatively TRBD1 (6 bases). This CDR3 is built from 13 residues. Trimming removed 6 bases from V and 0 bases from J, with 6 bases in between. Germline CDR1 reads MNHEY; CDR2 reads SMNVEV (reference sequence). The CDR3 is CASRTGSYNEQFF. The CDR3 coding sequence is TGTGCCAGCAGGACAGGCTCCTACAATGAGCAGTTCTTC.

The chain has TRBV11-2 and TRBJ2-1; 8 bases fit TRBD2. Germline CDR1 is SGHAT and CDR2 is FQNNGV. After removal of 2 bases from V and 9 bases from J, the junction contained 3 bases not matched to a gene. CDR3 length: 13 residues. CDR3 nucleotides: TGTGCCAGCAGCTTACGGCTAGCGGGTGAGCAGTTCTTC. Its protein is CASSLRLAGEQFF. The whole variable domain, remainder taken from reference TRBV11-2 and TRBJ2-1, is EAGVAQSPRYKIIEKRQSVAFWCNPISGHATLYWYQQILGQGPKLLIQFQNNGVVDDSQLPKDRFSAERLKGVDSTLKIQPAKLEDSAVYLCASSLRLAGEQFFGPGTRLTVL.

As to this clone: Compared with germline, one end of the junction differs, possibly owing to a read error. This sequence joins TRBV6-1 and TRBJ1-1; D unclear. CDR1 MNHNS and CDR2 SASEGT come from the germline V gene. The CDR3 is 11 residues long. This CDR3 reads CASSDGFRDYF. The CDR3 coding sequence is TGTGCCAGCAGTGATGGATTTAGGGATTATTTT.

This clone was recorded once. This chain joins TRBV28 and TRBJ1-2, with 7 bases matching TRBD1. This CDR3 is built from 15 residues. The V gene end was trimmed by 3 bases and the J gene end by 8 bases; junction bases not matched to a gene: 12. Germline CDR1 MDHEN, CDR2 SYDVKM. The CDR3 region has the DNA TGTGCCAGCAGTTTTTCCCGGGACAGCTCCCGCGGCTACACCTTC. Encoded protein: CASSFSRDSSRGYTF.

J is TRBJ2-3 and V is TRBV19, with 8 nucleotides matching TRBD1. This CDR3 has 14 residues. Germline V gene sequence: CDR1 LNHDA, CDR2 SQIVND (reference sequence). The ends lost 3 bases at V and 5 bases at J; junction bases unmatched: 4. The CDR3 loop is CASSIRGRGDTQYF. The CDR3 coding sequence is TGTGCCAGTAGTATCAGGGGGCGCGGAGATACGCAGTATTTT.